The clone carrying this T cell receptor (beta chain) was observed a single time. How the authors handled the data: The authors estimated nucleated cell counts from reference gene primer amplification. Here immunoSEQ multiplex PCR was the method, and the copy in TCRdb shows in-frame clones only, minus some. Clone size and the V and J calls come from that table; the DNA yielded D and trimming. The table has about 110,000 clones, about 88% seen once. This sample is part of a study of blood T cell repertoires in COVID-19. Study in general: Both acute and convalescent COVID-19 samples were obtained from the United States, Italy and Spain. Sample material is recorded as cDNA or gDNA derived from T cells, B-cell-depleted T cells, or PBMCs.

Sequencing used peripheral blood. The receptor was isolated from a man between 40 and 49 years old with acute or convalescent COVID-19.

CDR3 nucleotides: TGTGCCACCAGCAGAGATATGGCACAAAGCTCCTACGAGCAGTACTTC. Encoded protein: CATSRDMAQSSYEQYF. The chain recombines TRBV15 with TRBJ2-7, with no clear D. The V end lost 0 bases, the J end lost 0 bases, and 12 bases lay between the germline ends. Germline lookup yields CDR1 LNHNV and CDR2 YYDKDF (reference sequence). The CDR3 runs 16 residues.